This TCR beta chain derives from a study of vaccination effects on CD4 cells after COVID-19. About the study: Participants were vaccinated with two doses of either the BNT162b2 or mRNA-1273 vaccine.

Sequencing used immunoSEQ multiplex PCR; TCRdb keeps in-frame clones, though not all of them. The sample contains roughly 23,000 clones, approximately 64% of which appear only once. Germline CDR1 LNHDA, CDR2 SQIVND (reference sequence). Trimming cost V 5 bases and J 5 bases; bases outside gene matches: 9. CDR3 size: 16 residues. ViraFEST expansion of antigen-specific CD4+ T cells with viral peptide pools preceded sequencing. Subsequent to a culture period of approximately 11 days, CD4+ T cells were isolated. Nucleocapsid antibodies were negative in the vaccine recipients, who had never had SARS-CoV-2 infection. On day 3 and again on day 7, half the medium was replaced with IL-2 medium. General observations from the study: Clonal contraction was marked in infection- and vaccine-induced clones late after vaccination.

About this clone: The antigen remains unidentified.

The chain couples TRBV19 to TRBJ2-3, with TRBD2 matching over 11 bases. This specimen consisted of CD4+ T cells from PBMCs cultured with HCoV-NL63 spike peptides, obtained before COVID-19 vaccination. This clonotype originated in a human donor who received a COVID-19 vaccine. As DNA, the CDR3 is TGTGCCAGTAGTCTCCCGACTAGCGGGGTTAGAGATACGCAGTATTTT. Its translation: CASSLPTSGVRDTQYF.